Shown below are 24 T cell receptor beta chains from a single sample sequenced in a study of T cells after yellow fever vaccination. TCRdb passed the 5' RACE reads through MiXCR, listing each CDR3 protein once. The sample lists 300,000 to 400,000 distinct CDR3 sequences; about 9.5% were seen once. The sample consisted of PBMCs, taken on the day of the first yellow fever vaccination. The source of these receptors is a man between 18 and 35 years old who received the YFV17D yellow fever vaccine.

The genes are TRBV24-1 and TRBJ2-5; 8 nucleotides match TRBD1. This CDR3 comprises 16 residues. From germline, CDR1 is KGHDR and CDR2 SFDVKD. Trimming cost V 7 bases and J 2 bases; bases outside gene matches: 11. CDR3 nucleotide sequence: TGTGCCACCAGCGCCTATGAGGGACAGGATCAAGAGACCCAGTACTTC. This encodes CATSAYEGQDQETQYF.

This clonotype has more than one count but fewer than ten. This chain connects TRBV24-1 to TRBJ2-3; the D is unclear. V was clipped by 3 bases and J by 2 bases, with 14 bases between them. The germline V gene encodes CDR1 KGHDR and CDR2 SFDVKD. This CDR3 comprises 16 residues. CDR3 amino acids: CATSDPGSGYTDTQYF. The CDR3 DNA follows: TGTGCCACCAGTGATCCCGGTTCAGGCTACACAGATACGCAGTATTTT.

This clonotype has only a few counts. This rearrangement joins TRBV20-1 to TRBJ2-5; 7 bases map to TRBD2. The CDR3 is made up of 14 amino acids. V dropped 7 bases and J dropped 0; count of bases not matched to a gene: 8. The germline V gene has CDR1 DFQATT and CDR2 SNEGSKA (reference sequence). This CDR3 is CSGVAGGYQETQYF. In DNA, the CDR3 is TGCAGTGGTGTCGCCGGGGGGTACCAAGAGACCCAGTACTTC.

This clonotype was recorded at least ten times. The V and J genes are TRBV30 and TRBJ2-1; D possibly corresponds to TRBD1 (5 bases). Germline V gives CDR1 GTSNPN, CDR2 SVGIG (reference sequence). CDR3 length equals 14 residues. Trimming removed 0 bases from V and 6 bases from J, with 12 bases in between. The CDR3 sequence is CAWSVQGNINEQFF. The CDR3, as DNA: TGTGCCTGGAGTGTGCAGGGAAATATCAATGAGCAGTTCTTC.

This chain joins TRBV5-6 and TRBJ2-3; 10 bases align to TRBD1. The CDR3 runs to 19 residues. CDR1 is SGHDT, CDR2 YYEEEE, per germline. J gave up 2 bases and V 3 bases, and 15 bases lay outside the gene matches. CDR3 nucleotide sequence: TGTGCCAGCAGCTCGCCAGCCCCGGGACAGGGGACGATCACAGATACGCAGTATTTT. This encodes CASSSPAPGQGTITDTQYF.

This clonotype has more than one count but fewer than ten. This sequence joins TRBV7-2 and TRBJ2-7; 10 nucleotides agree with TRBD1. Germline loops: CDR1 SGHTA, CDR2 FQGNSA. V shed 5 bases and J 4 bases; nucleotides not matched to a gene: 5. The CDR3 extends over 14 amino acids. This chain's CDR3 is CASSARDRGYEQYF. The CDR3 DNA reads as TGTGCCAGCAGCGCCCGGGACAGGGGTTACGAGCAGTACTTC.

This clonotype was observed many times. This chain uses TRBV6-2 or TRBV6-3 with TRBJ2-5, with D hard to call. The CDR3 is made up of 14 amino acids. Trimming left V 0 bases short and J 6 bases short, with 11 bases between. CDR1 and CDR2 from the germline V gene are MNHEY and SVGEGT. CDR3 DNA: TGTGCCAGCAGTTACTCGAGGACCAGTAAGACCCAGTACTTC. This gives the protein CASSYSRTSKTQYF.

V and J are TRBV6-5 and TRBJ2-1; possibly TRBD2 for D (7 bases). This CDR3 region has 15 residues. V shed 0 bases and J shed 6 bases, with 12 bases lying between them. Germline CDR1 and CDR2: MNHEY and SVGAGI. CDR3 DNA sequence: TGTGCCAGCAGTTACTCTGGGGGGGGGGCCAATGAGCAGTTCTTC. This gives the protein CASSYSGGGANEQFF.

The sample holds one count of this clonotype. An end of the junction does not agree with germline; a read error may underlie this. The rearrangement links TRBV12-3 or TRBV12-4 to TRBJ2-1, with 8 bases aligning to TRBD2. The CDR3 is 15 residues long. CDR3 residues: CTSRPRGGLYNEQFF. In DNA form, the CDR3 reads TGTACCAGCAGGCCCCGGGGGGGCCTTTACAATGAGCAGTTCTTC.

This clonotype was seen only a few times. This chain connects TRBV18 to TRBJ1-5; possibly TRBD1 for D (5 bases). V lost 0 bases and J 6 bases, leaving 12 bases between the germline ends. CDR1 and CDR2 (germline): KGHSH, LQKENI. The CDR3 has 15 residues. CDR3 in DNA: TGTGCCAGCTCACCACCGGGAGGGGTCGGTCAGCCCCAGCATTTT. Its translation: CASSPPGGVGQPQHF. The whole variable domain, remainder taken from reference TRBV18 and TRBJ1-5, is NAGVMQNPRHLVRRRGQEARLRCSPMKGHSHVYWYRQLPEEGLKFMVYLQKENIIDESGMPKERFSAEFPKEGPSILRIQQVVRGDSAAYFCASSPPGGVGQPQHFGDGTRLSIL.

This clonotype has more than one count but fewer than ten. The chain recombines TRBV7-2 with TRBJ1-2, with D possibly being TRBD1 (6 bases). The CDR3 is made up of 15 amino acids. V was shortened by 5 bases and J by 0 bases, with 13 bases between the two germline ends. Germline loops: CDR1 SGHTA, CDR2 FQGNSA. The CDR3 nucleotides are TGTGCCAGCAGCCCTCACTCAGGGGCTAACTATGGCTACACCTTC. It codes for CASSPHSGANYGYTF.

V and J are TRBV7-8 and TRBJ2-3, with D unresolved. Germline V lookup: CDR1 SGHVS, CDR2 FQNEAQ. V lost 4 bases, J lost 3 bases, and 11 bases lay in between. The CDR3 totals 14 residues. The CDR3 region has the DNA TGTGCCAGCAGCTCCCCCTCCTGGACAGATACGCAGTATTTT. It translates to CASSSPSWTDTQYF.

A few counts support this clonotype. The J gene is TRBJ1-4, the V gene TRBV5-8; TRBD1 matches 8 bases. In germline, CDR1 is SGHTS, CDR2 YDEGEE. The CDR3 spans 16 residues. Trimming removed 4 bases from V and 10 bases from J; junction bases left unmatched: 15. Written as DNA, the CDR3 is TGTGCCAGCAGCCCTAGACAGGGGTGGAAACAACGAAAACTGTTTTTT. It is translated as CASSPRQGWKQRKLFF.

The chain employs TRBV2 and TRBJ2-2; TRBD2 agrees at 10 bases. There are 15 residues in the CDR3. Germline V CDR1 and CDR2: SNHLY, FYNNEI. With 6 bases clipped from V and 5 bases from J, the junction kept 6 bases outside the gene matches. The CDR3 nucleotides read TGTGCCAGCAGCGGACTAGCGGTCGTGACCGGGGAGCTGTTTTTT. It specifies CASSGLAVVTGELFF.

This clonotype has more than one count but fewer than ten. J is TRBJ2-1 and V is TRBV11-2; 8 nucleotides line up with TRBD2. The CDR3 runs 18 residues. Trimming took 0 bases from V and 8 from J; bases not matched to a gene: 15. The germline V gene encodes CDR1 SGHAT and CDR2 FQNNGV. Here the CDR3 reads CASSLDVRPGLVLDEQFF. CDR3 DNA: TGTGCCAGCAGCTTAGATGTCCGTCCGGGACTAGTGCTGGATGAGCAGTTCTTC.

This clonotype has more than one count but fewer than ten. The chain has TRBV29-1 and TRBJ1-1; D perhaps matches TRBD1 (5 bases). This CDR3 is built from 14 residues. Between the trimmed V and J ends, which lost 4 bases and 1 base, there was a span of 13 bases. Germline V CDR1 and CDR2: SQVTM, ANQGSEA. This chain's CDR3 is CSVGNLGENTEAFF. Written as DNA, the CDR3 is TGCAGCGTTGGAAATTTGGGGGAGAACACTGAAGCTTTCTTT. Drawing the rest from reference TRBV29-1 and TRBJ1-1, the complete variable domain is SAVISQKPSRDICQRGTSLTIQCQVDSQVTMMFWYRQQPGQSLTLIATANQGSEATYESGFVIDKFPISRPNLTFSTLTVSNMSPEDSSIYLCSVGNLGENTEAFFGQGTRLTVV.

Ten or more counts support this clonotype. The rearrangement uses TRBV5-1 and TRBJ2-1; D is uncertain. The CDR3 totals 13 residues. Trimming removed 0 bases from V and 7 bases from J, with 8 bases in between. The germline V gene has CDR1 SGHRS and CDR2 YFSETQ. CDR3 residues: CASSLGWQNEQFF. CDR3 bases: TGCGCCAGCAGCTTGGGGTGGCAGAATGAGCAGTTCTTC.

V usage is TRBV7-2 and J usage is TRBJ2-7, with 10 bases aligning to TRBD1. With V trimmed by 5 bases and J by 7 bases, 8 bases remained unmatched. Germline assignment: CDR1 SGHTA and CDR2 FQGNSA. The CDR3 covers 14 residues. The CDR3 region is CASSTRDRGGEQYV. The CDR3 DNA sequence: TGTGCCAGCAGCACCCGGGACAGGGGAGGAGAGCAGTACGTC.

This clonotype was seen repeatedly, ten times or more. As DNA, the CDR3 is TGCGCCAGCAGCGTCTTAGCGGGGGGCGGTCCTCAAGAGACCCAGTACTTC. The encoded protein is CASSVLAGGGPQETQYF. The chain combines TRBV5-1 with TRBJ2-5; 10 nucleotides agree with TRBD2. J was trimmed by 2 bases and V by 4 bases; bases with no gene match: 11. The CDR3 loop spans 17 amino acids. Germline CDR1 is SGHRS and CDR2 is YFSETQ.

This clonotype occurred a few times. This chain connects TRBV4-1 to TRBJ1-2; D remains unclear. Germline loops: CDR1 MGHRA, CDR2 YSYEKL. The V gene lost 5 bases and the J gene lost 0 bases, with 10 bases spanning the gap. CDR3 length: 14 residues. The CDR3 loop reads CASSSAVANYGYTF. The CDR3 nucleotides read TGCGCCAGCAGCTCGGCGGTAGCTAACTATGGCTACACCTTC.

The chain combines TRBV7-2 with TRBJ2-5; either TRBD1 or TRBD2 may fit D (6 bases each). V dropped 2 bases and J dropped 4 bases, with 14 bases sitting between them. Germline values: CDR1 SGHTA, CDR2 FQGNSA. The CDR3 extends over 15 amino acids. In DNA, the CDR3 is TGTGCCAGCAGCTTATCCCAGGGGCGGGGAGAGACCCAGTACTTC. Encoded protein: CASSLSQGRGETQYF.

This chain joins TRBV19 and TRBJ1-2, with D tentatively TRBD1 (6 bases). V lost 6 bases and J 7 bases, leaving 21 bases between the germline ends. CDR3 length equals 15 residues. Germline V gene lookup returns CDR1 LNHDA and CDR2 SQIVND (reference sequence). CDR3 bases: TGTGCCAGTAGCTCGTCCGGGACAAATATTCCTGGCTACACCTTC. Residues: CASSSSGTNIPGYTF.

V usage is TRBV5-6 and J usage is TRBJ2-7; weak D call: TRBD2 (6 bases). The CDR3 totals 12 residues. Trimming removed 4 bases from V and 4 bases from J, with 9 bases in between. CDR1 is SGHDT, CDR2 YYEEEE, per germline. CDR3 residues: CASSSGPYEQYV. The CDR3 bases are TGTGCCAGCAGCAGCGGGCCGTACGAGCAGTACGTC.

This clonotype occurred a few times. This chain uses TRBV7-3 with TRBJ2-1, with D possibly TRBD2 on 6 matching bases. This CDR3 is built from 15 residues. V shed 1 base and J shed 7 bases, with 14 bases lying between them. Germline V lookup: CDR1 SGHTA, CDR2 FQGTGA. CDR3 amino acids: CASSLSLLARNEQFF. The CDR3 nucleotides are TGTGCCAGCAGCTTAAGTTTACTAGCCCGGAATGAGCAGTTCTTC.